This entry lists 20 T cell receptor beta chains sequenced from one sample in a study of cytomegalovirus exposure and HLA in healthy donors. The PCR was carried out with 60 Vbeta primers and 13 Jbeta primers. Some clones are missing from TCRdb's copy, which holds only in-frame ones; the method was immunoSEQ multiplex PCR. The table includes 110,000 to 150,000 clones, 75% to 80% detected once. Sequenced: PBMCs. The receptors come from a woman in her forties or fifties in good health and CMV-seronegative.

To note about this clone: The sample carries other DNA sequences with the same CDR3. V gene TRBV7-2 combines with J gene TRBJ1-5; D gene unclear. The germline V and J ends were trimmed by 1 base and 1 base, with 8 bases remaining between them. Germline values: CDR1 SGHTA, CDR2 FQGNSA. The CDR3 length is 15 residues. The CDR3 nucleotides read TGTGCCAGCAGCTTAGTGCGGGGAAGCAATCAGCCCCAGCATTTT. It is translated as CASSLVRGSNQPQHF. The whole variable domain, filled in from reference TRBV7-2 and TRBJ1-5, reads GAGVSQSPSNKVTEKGKDVELRCDPISGHTALYWYRQSLGQGLEFLIYFQGNSAPDKSGLPSDRFSAERTGGSVSTLTIQRTQQEDSAVYLCASSLVRGSNQPQHFGDGTRLSIL.

The rearrangement links TRBV5-4 to TRBJ2-1, with TRBD1 identical over 7 bases. CDR3 length equals 15 residues. The V gene's germline CDR1 is SGHNT and CDR2 YYREEE (reference sequence). Losses at the gene ends were 0 bases for V and 10 bases for J; bases not matched to a gene: 10. CDR3 sequence (DNA): TGTGCCAGCAGCTTGGCGGGACAGATCAACGTCGAGCAGTTCTTC. Translated, it gives CASSLAGQINVEQFF.

This chain uses TRBV5-5 with TRBJ1-4, with D unresolved. The CDR3 sequence is 14 residues long. CDR1 and CDR2 (germline): SGHKS, YYEKEE (reference sequence). V lost 2 bases to trimming and J lost 6 bases, with 11 bases between them. This chain's CDR3 is CASSLSRSDEKLFF. The CDR3 DNA sequence: TGTGCCAGCAGCTTATCCCGGTCCGATGAAAAACTGTTTTTT.

V and J are TRBV5-1 and TRBJ2-1; 7 nucleotides line up with TRBD2. The CDR3 loop spans 16 amino acids. Trimming removed 0 bases from V and 3 bases from J; junction bases left unmatched: 6. The germline V gene encodes CDR1 SGHRS and CDR2 YFSETQ. The CDR3 reads CASSLDPAGNYNEQFF. CDR3 DNA sequence: TGCGCCAGCAGCTTGGACCCAGCGGGGAACTACAATGAGCAGTTCTTC.

This chain uses TRBV7-9 with TRBJ2-3, with TRBD2 as a possible D gene (6 bases). This CDR3 contains 13 residues. The V end was cut by 5 bases, the J end by 4 bases, with 10 bases between. Germline CDR1 SEHNR, CDR2 FQNEAQ (reference sequence). The CDR3 sequence: CASSTPGADTQYF. The CDR3 DNA follows: TGTGCCAGCAGCACCCCGGGGGCAGATACGCAGTATTTT.

The chain has TRBV20-1 and TRBJ2-5; D might be TRBD1 (5 bases). CDR1 DFQATT and CDR2 SNEGSKA come from the germline V gene (reference sequence). The CDR3 consists of 11 residues. V gave up 3 bases and J gave up 4 bases, with 6 bases separating them. The CDR3 DNA reads as TGCAGTGCTAGTCAGGGAGAGACCCAGTACTTC. Its protein product is CSASQGETQYF.

This clone was observed once. The rearrangement links TRBV7-6 to TRBJ2-3, with a possible D match to TRBD1 (6 bases). V was trimmed by 5 bases and J by 0 bases, leaving 9 bases between them. Germline loops: CDR1 SGHVS, CDR2 FNYEAQ. The CDR3 runs 14 residues. The CDR3 is CASSRQASTDTQYF. The CDR3 region has the DNA TGTGCCAGCAGCCGACAGGCTAGCACAGATACGCAGTATTTT. Looking up the rest from reference TRBV7-6 and TRBJ2-3 gives the full variable domain: GAGVSQSPRYKVTKRGQDVALRCDPISGHVSLYWYRQALGQGPEFLTYFNYEAQQDKSGLPNDRFSAERPEGSISTLTIQRTEQRDSAMYRCASSRQASTDTQYFGPGTRLTVL.

V usage is TRBV2 and J usage is TRBJ2-7; 13 nucleotides match TRBD2. The germline V gene encodes CDR1 SNHLY and CDR2 FYNNEI. This CDR3 comprises 15 residues. Germline trimming cut 7 bases from V and 9 bases from J; bases unmatched to any gene: 12. Here the CDR3 reads CASKILLAGGLGQYF. The CDR3 DNA reads TGTGCCAGCAAGATCTTACTAGCGGGGGGGCTCGGGCAGTACTTC.

The DNA of the CDR3 is TGTGCCAGCAGCGTAGAACAGGGTCGAGATGAAAAACTGTTTTTT. Translation: CASSVEQGRDEKLFF. The chain carries TRBV9 and TRBJ1-4, with a tentative D call TRBD1 (6 bases). The germline gives CDR1 SGDLS, CDR2 YYNGEE. V shed 0 bases and J shed 6 bases, with 12 bases lying between them. CDR3 length equals 15 residues.

The chain recombines TRBV5-1 with TRBJ1-1; TRBD1 matches 7 bases. CDR3 length equals 12 residues. After removal of 3 bases from V and 6 bases from J, the junction contained 2 bases not matched to a gene. CDR1 is SGHRS, CDR2 YFSETQ, per germline. CDR3 DNA: TGCGCCAGCAGCTATGGGACAGCTGAAGCTTTCTTT. Encoded protein: CASSYGTAEAFF.

This clone was detected only a few times. The chain joins TRBV4-2 to TRBJ2-1; TRBD1 agrees at 8 bases. The germline V gene has CDR1 LGHNA and CDR2 YNFKEQ. The CDR3 length is 15 residues. Trimming took 5 bases from V and 3 from J; bases not matched to a gene: 6. The CDR3 DNA sequence: TGTGCCAGCAGCTCAAGACAGGGGAGCTACAATGAGCAGTTCTTC. Protein: CASSSRQGSYNEQFF.

V gene TRBV5-5 combines with J gene TRBJ2-5; 8 bases line up with TRBD1. CDR3 length equals 14 residues. Germline V CDR1 and CDR2: SGHKS, YYEKEE (reference sequence). With V trimmed by 3 bases and J by 2 bases, 3 bases remained unmatched. The CDR3 loop is CASSYGQGQETQYF. In DNA, the CDR3 is TGTGCCAGCAGCTATGGACAGGGACAAGAGACCCAGTACTTC.

V and J are TRBV7-9 and TRBJ1-5; D remains ambiguous. The CDR3 consists of 16 residues. CDR1 is SEHNR and CDR2 is FQNEAQ in the germline V gene (reference sequence). The ends were cut back, 1 base at V and 0 bases at J, with 10 bases in the middle. The CDR3 region has the DNA TGTGCCAGCAGCTTAGGAGAACTTTATAGCAATCAGCCCCAGCATTTT. Translating gives CASSLGELYSNQPQHF.

This chain joins TRBV9 and TRBJ2-1, with 8 bases aligning to TRBD2. The germline gives CDR1 SGDLS, CDR2 YYNGEE. Unmatched junction bases numbered 3, after V lost 3 bases and J lost 4 bases. The CDR3 length is 14 residues. In DNA form, the CDR3 reads TGTGCCAGCAGCGCGACTAGCGTATACAATGAGCAGTTCTTC. It specifies CASSATSVYNEQFF.

The chain is built from TRBV4-2 and TRBJ2-7; 10 bases are a match to TRBD1. CDR1 and CDR2 from the germline V gene are LGHNA and YNFKEQ. The CDR3 length is 16 residues. After removal of 4 bases from V and 0 bases from J, the junction contained 6 bases not matched to a gene. CDR3 sequence: CASSPTGTGASYEQYF. CDR3 DNA: TGTGCCAGCAGCCCGACCGGGACAGGGGCCTCCTACGAGCAGTACTTC.

The rearrangement joins TRBV19 to TRBJ2-7; 9 positions match TRBD1. The CDR3 is made up of 15 amino acids. V was clipped by 1 base and J by 3 bases; unmatched bases: 4. Germline V lookup: CDR1 LNHDA, CDR2 SQIVND (reference sequence). CDR3 protein: CASSIAGQGIYEQYF. CDR3 nucleotide sequence: TGTGCCAGTAGTATAGCGGGACAGGGAATCTACGAGCAGTACTTC.

The chain links TRBV19 to TRBJ1-5; TRBD1 matches 11 bases. V lost 5 bases and J lost 4; bases outside the gene matches: 4. The CDR3 has 15 residues. Germline CDR1 is LNHDA and CDR2 is SQIVND (reference sequence). The CDR3 reads CASSGQGARNQPQHF. CDR3 DNA sequence: TGTGCCAGTAGTGGACAGGGGGCCCGGAATCAGCCCCAGCATTTT.

This sequence joins TRBV6-5 and TRBJ2-7, with 11 bases aligning to TRBD1. CDR3 length: 14 residues. V lost 4 bases, J lost 7 bases, and 6 bases stayed unmatched. Germline assignment: CDR1 MNHEY and CDR2 SVGAGI. This chain's CDR3 is CASSSGQGAGEQYF. As DNA, the CDR3 is TGTGCCAGCAGTTCCGGACAGGGGGCAGGGGAGCAGTACTTC.

The rearrangement joins TRBV7-6 to TRBJ2-3, with D possibly being TRBD1 (6 bases). The V end lost 5 bases, the J end lost 6 bases, and 9 bases lay between the germline ends. This CDR3 spans 12 amino acids. The germline V gene encodes CDR1 SGHVS and CDR2 FNYEAQ. The CDR3 nucleotides are TGTGCCAGCAGCGTGAGGGGGGATACGCAGTATTTT. This sequence encodes CASSVRGDTQYF.

The chain couples TRBV4-1 to TRBJ2-1, with 12 bases lining up with TRBD1. From germline, CDR1 is MGHRA and CDR2 YSYEKL. V gave up 4 bases and J gave up 8 bases; unmatched junction bases: 3. The CDR3 is 14 amino acids. CDR3 residues: CASSLGTGGYEQFF. CDR3 coding DNA: TGCGCCAGCAGCCTCGGGACAGGGGGCTATGAGCAGTTCTTC.